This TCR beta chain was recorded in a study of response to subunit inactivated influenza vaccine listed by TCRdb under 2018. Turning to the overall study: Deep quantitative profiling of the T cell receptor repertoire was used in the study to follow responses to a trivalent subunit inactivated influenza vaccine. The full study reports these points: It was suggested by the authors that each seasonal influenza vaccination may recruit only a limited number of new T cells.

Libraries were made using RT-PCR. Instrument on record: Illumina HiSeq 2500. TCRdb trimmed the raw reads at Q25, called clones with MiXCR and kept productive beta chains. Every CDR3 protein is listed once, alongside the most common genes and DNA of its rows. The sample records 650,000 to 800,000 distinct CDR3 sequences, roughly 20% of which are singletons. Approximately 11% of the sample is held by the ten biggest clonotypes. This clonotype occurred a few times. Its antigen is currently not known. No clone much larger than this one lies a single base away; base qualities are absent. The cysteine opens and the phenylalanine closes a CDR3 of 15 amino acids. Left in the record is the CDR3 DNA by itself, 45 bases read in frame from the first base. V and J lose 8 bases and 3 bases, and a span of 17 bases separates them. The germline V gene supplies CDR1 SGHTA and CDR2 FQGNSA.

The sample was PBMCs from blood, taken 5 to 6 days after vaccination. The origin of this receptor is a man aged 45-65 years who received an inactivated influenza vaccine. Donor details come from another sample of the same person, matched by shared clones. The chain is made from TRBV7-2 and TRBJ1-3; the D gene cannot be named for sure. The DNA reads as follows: TGTGCCAGCGCCCGTCGCAGTGGACGTGGAAACACCATATATTTT. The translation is CASARRSGRGNTIYF.